This TCR beta chain was recovered during a study of OX40 agonist ivuxolimab in advanced cancers. Broader study findings: The antigens recognized by the expanded peripheral T cells, that is their antigen specificity, were not determined.

TCRdb's copy holds only in-frame clones and misses some; the assay was immunoSEQ multiplex PCR. The table shows around 64,000 clones, with approximately 84% occurring only once. There are 14 residues in the CDR3. The germline V gene encodes CDR1 LNHDA and CDR2 SQIVND (reference sequence). V was shortened by 8 bases and J by 1 base, with 12 bases between the two germline ends. Regarding this clone: Its specificity is not known.

This receptor was obtained from an adult with an advanced solid tumor such as melanoma, head and neck, liver or kidney cancer. The input for sequencing was CD4+ or CD8+ T cells sorted from blood, taken in a trial of the OX40 agonist ivuxolimab. The chain joins TRBV19 to TRBJ1-5; possibly TRBD1 for D (6 bases). The CDR3 spells CASGHRVSNQPQHF. CDR3 DNA: TGTGCCAGTGGTCACAGGGTAAGCAATCAGCCCCAGCATTTT.